This T cell receptor (beta chain) is from a study of immune cell composition in non-small cell lung cancer. Study-wide background: Most cases were lung adenocarcinoma or squamous cell carcinoma. Study results and limitations: Squamous lung tumours showed higher top 10 clone scores and clonality than adenocarcinomas. Adenocarcinomas with higher top tumour-associated clone frequency had more reactive TILs.

Assay used: immunoSEQ multiplex PCR; TCRdb lists only in-frame clones, some missing. The sample yields 7,000 to 8,000 clones, roughly 68% seen once. This clone was seen a few times. The antigen is undetermined. This CDR3 comprises 14 residues. Germline assignment: CDR1 SGHNT and CDR2 YYREEE (reference sequence). After removal of 1 base from V and 4 bases from J, the junction contained 3 bases not matched to a gene. Material for sequencing was lung tumor tissue. This TCR was sampled from a human donor with non-small cell lung cancer. The V and J genes are TRBV5-4 and TRBJ1-2; 8 bases agree with TRBD1. The CDR3 sequence: CASSLWGQAYGYTF. CDR3 nucleotides: TGTGCCAGCAGCTTGTGGGGACAGGCCTATGGCTACACCTTC.